The sample holds many counts of the clone carrying this T cell receptor beta chain. What it recognizes is unknown. The data stem from a study of T cells in Graves' hyperthyroidism and ophthalmopathy. Whole-study results and caveats: Blood also showed most of the thyroid clonotypes that were expanded above 0.001. By a 13 V-J model, ophthalmopathy was set apart from stable hyperthyroidism. The model identified upcoming ophthalmopathy a median approximately 6.5 months ahead of onset.

V dropped 0 bases and J dropped 8 bases, with 13 bases sitting between them. Germline CDR1 and CDR2: MNHEY and SVGEGT. This CDR3 spans 14 amino acids. Amplified TCR beta CDR3 regions came from RNA transcripts. Using the HTBI primer set, a first-round RT-PCR was run on the TCR CDR3. TCRdb independently ran MiXCR on the multiplex PCR reads; one entry per CDR3 protein. The profile covers some 650,000 distinct CDR3 sequences, with more than 15% appearing a single time and around 3.3% taken by the ten largest. The source of this sequence is a woman between 40 and 55 years old with Graves' ophthalmopathy. V and J are TRBV6-2 or TRBV6-3 and TRBJ1-1, with D maybe TRBD1 (5 bases). Specimen: blood. CDR3: CASSYSEGGEEAFF. The DNA for the CDR3 is TGTGCCAGCAGTTACTCGGAGGGAGGGGAAGAAGCTTTCTTT.